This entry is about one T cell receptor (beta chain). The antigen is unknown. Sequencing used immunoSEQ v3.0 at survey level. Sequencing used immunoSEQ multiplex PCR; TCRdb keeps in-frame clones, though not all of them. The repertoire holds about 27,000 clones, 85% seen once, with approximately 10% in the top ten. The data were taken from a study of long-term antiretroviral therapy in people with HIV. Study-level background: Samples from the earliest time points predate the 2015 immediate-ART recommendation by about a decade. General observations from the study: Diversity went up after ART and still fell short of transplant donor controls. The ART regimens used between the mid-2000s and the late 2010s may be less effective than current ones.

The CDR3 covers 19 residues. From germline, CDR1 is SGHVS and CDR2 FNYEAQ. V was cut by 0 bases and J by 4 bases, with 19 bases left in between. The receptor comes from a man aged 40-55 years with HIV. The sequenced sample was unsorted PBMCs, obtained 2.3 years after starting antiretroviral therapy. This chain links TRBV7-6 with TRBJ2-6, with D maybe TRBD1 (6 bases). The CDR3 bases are TGTGCCAGCAGCTTAGCACAGGGACGTGGGCTGAGAGGGGCCAACGTCCTGACTTTC. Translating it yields CASSLAQGRGLRGANVLTF.